The 8 T cell receptor beta chains below all came from one sample that was sequenced in a study of blood T cell repertoires in COVID-19. Clones were sequenced by immunoSEQ multiplex PCR, and TCRdb holds only the in-frame ones, with some missing. The data show about 200,000 clones, 70% to 90% seen once. The sequencing sample was made of peripheral blood. The receptors were gathered from a human donor in a cohort sampled during active COVID-19.

The chain combines TRBV30 with TRBJ2-2; D is possibly TRBD2 (6 bases). The germline V gene has CDR1 GTSNPN and CDR2 SVGIG (reference sequence). V was shortened by 0 bases and J by 5 bases, with 16 bases between the two germline ends. CDR3 length: 16 residues. The CDR3 coding sequence is TGTGCCTGGAGTGTAGAGGGGCTAGCGAGGACCGGGGAGCTGTTTTTT. Residues: CAWSVEGLARTGELFF.

In its sample, this clone was seen a few times. This chain connects TRBV19 to TRBJ1-5, with D tentatively TRBD1 (6 bases). Trimming shortened V by 5 bases and J by 6 bases, and 23 bases separated the two germline ends. This CDR3 has 17 amino acids. Germline CDR1 LNHDA, CDR2 SQIVND (reference sequence). The CDR3 spells CASSPSGAPLRSQPQHF. DNA for the CDR3: TGTGCCAGTAGTCCCTCAGGGGCCCCTCTACGTAGTCAGCCCCAGCATTTT. Complete variable domain (other parts from reference TRBV19 and TRBJ1-5): DGGITQSPKYLFRKEGQNVTLSCEQNLNHDAMYWYRQDPGQGLRLIYYSQIVNDFQKGDIAEGYSVSREKKESFPLTVTSAQKNPTAFYLCASSPSGAPLRSQPQHFGDGTRLSIL.

The V call is TRBV3-1 (or the pseudogene TRBV3-2), the J call TRBJ2-5; 7 bases are a match to TRBD2. From germline, CDR1 is LGHDT and CDR2 YNNKEL (reference sequence). J was trimmed by 4 bases and V by 4 bases; bases with no gene match: 12. This CDR3 has 16 residues. The CDR3 DNA reads TGTGCCAGCAGCCGAAAACCGGGACTATGGACAGAGACCCAGTACTTC. It yields the protein CASSRKPGLWTETQYF.

This chain joins TRBV28 and TRBJ2-7; TRBD2 aligns across 12 bases. In germline, CDR1 is MDHEN, CDR2 SYDVKM. This CDR3 contains 15 residues. V trimming: 8 bases; J trimming: 3 bases; junction bases outside the gene matches: 8. In nucleotides, the CDR3 is TGTGCCAGCCACTCGCTAGCGGGAGGGCGCTACGAGCAGTACTTC. Its protein is CASHSLAGGRYEQYF.

The chain joins TRBV7-2 to TRBJ2-1; possibly TRBD2 for D (5 bases). Germline CDR1 reads SGHTA; CDR2 reads FQGNSA. V shed 0 bases and J shed 10 bases, with 19 bases lying between them. The CDR3 runs to 16 residues. CDR3 loop: CASSLAAPSLPGEQFF. The CDR3 DNA sequence: TGTGCCAGCAGCTTAGCGGCCCCCTCTCTACCGGGGGAGCAGTTCTTC.

The chain has TRBV7-2 and TRBJ2-1; 9 bases map to TRBD2. J gave up 3 bases and V 5 bases, and 5 bases lay outside the gene matches. The CDR3 totals 15 residues. The germline gives CDR1 SGHTA, CDR2 FQGNSA. In nucleotides, the CDR3 is TGTGCCAGCAGCACCCCAGCGGGGGGCTACAATGAGCAGTTCTTC. Its protein is CASSTPAGGYNEQFF.

The chain uses TRBV5-4 and TRBJ2-7; no definite D call. Germline V gene lookup returns CDR1 SGHNT and CDR2 YYREEE (reference sequence). Trimming pared 0 bases from V and 6 bases from J, leaving 10 bases between. The CDR3 covers 13 residues. As DNA, the CDR3 is TGTGCCAGCAGCTTGGGAGCCCTACGCGAGCAGTACTTC. Encoded protein: CASSLGALREQYF.

This chain joins TRBV7-2 and TRBJ2-3; 10 nucleotides agree with TRBD1. Germline trimming cut 4 bases from V and 0 bases from J; bases unmatched to any gene: 1. Germline V gene data show CDR1 as SGHTA and CDR2 as FQGNSA. This CDR3 has 15 amino acids. The CDR3, as DNA: TGTGCCAGCAGCTGGGGACAGGGGAGCACAGATACGCAGTATTTT. Amino acid sequence: CASSWGQGSTDTQYF.